The 20 T cell receptor beta chains given below trace back to one sample, sequenced in a study of Graves' ophthalmopathy and Graves' hyperthyroidism. RNA transcripts served as template for amplifying TCR beta CDR3 sequences. RT-PCR was first run with HTBI primers, then multiplex PCR in a second round. MiXCR was run by TCRdb on the multiplex PCR reads, yielding one entry per CDR3 protein. The sample consists of 340,000 or so distinct CDR3 sequences, about a sixth of them appearing once. Sequenced sample: peripheral blood. The receptors derive from an adult man with Graves' ophthalmopathy.

In this sample, this clonotype turned up many times. The chain joins TRBV11-1 to TRBJ1-1; the D is unclear. V was shortened by 5 bases and J by 3 bases, with 13 bases between the two germline ends. CDR1 and CDR2 (germline): SGHAT, FQDESV (reference sequence). The CDR3 is 14 amino acids. In nucleotides, the CDR3 is TGTGCCAGCAGCGCCGACGACACTTACACTGAAGCTTTCTTT. This codes for CASSADDTYTEAFF.

This clonotype came up many times. The gene calls are TRBV28 and TRBJ1-1; 9 nucleotides match TRBD1. V was clipped by 5 bases and J by 3 bases; unmatched bases: 10. Germline CDR1 reads MDHEN; CDR2 reads SYDVKM. CDR3 length: 16 residues. In DNA, the CDR3 is TGTGCCAGCAGTCTTACACCGGGGGACAGGGACACTGAAGCTTTCTTT. Residues: CASSLTPGDRDTEAFF. The variable domain in full, completed from reference TRBV28 and TRBJ1-1, reads DVKVTQSSRYLVKRTGEKVFLECVQDMDHENMFWYRQDPGLGLRLIYFSYDVKMKEKGDIPEGYSVSREKKERFSLILESASTNQTSMYLCASSLTPGDRDTEAFFGQGTRLTVV.

This clonotype was detected ten times or more. The chain joins TRBV7-8 to TRBJ2-2; 7 bases are a match to TRBD2. V shed 0 bases and J 1 base; nucleotides not matched to a gene: 2. The CDR3 extends over 16 amino acids. Germline CDR1 and CDR2: SGHVS and FQNEAQ. In DNA, the CDR3 is TGTGCCAGCAGCTTAGCGGGGGGGAAGAACACCGGGGAGCTGTTTTTT. Its protein product is CASSLAGGKNTGELFF. Supplemented by reference TRBV7-8 and TRBJ2-2, the full variable domain reads GAGVSQSPRYKVAKRGQDVALRCDPISGHVSLFWYQQALGQGPEFLTYFQNEAQLDKSGLPSDRFFAERPEGSVSTLKIQRTQQEDSAVYLCASSLAGGKNTGELFFGEGSRLTVL.

This clonotype has a count of ten or more. The chain has TRBV28 and TRBJ2-7, with D unclear. This CDR3 is 12 amino acids long. V shed 6 bases and J shed 2 bases, with 8 bases lying between them. Germline values: CDR1 MDHEN, CDR2 SYDVKM. The CDR3 DNA sequence: TGTGCCAGCAGCCCCGACACCTACGAGCAGTACTTC. Translating it yields CASSPDTYEQYF.

The chain joins TRBV28 to TRBJ2-2, with 7 bases fitting TRBD2. This CDR3 comprises 15 residues. Germline V gene lookup returns CDR1 MDHEN and CDR2 SYDVKM. The V and J ends lost 2 bases and 1 base, in that order; junction bases with no gene match: 1. The CDR3, as DNA: TGTGCCAGCAGTTTACCTAGCGGGAACACCGGGGAGCTGTTTTTT. The encoded protein is CASSLPSGNTGELFF.

The V gene is TRBV20-1, the J gene TRBJ2-7; D possibly uses TRBD1 or TRBD2 (5 bases each). This CDR3 contains 16 residues. From germline, CDR1 is DFQATT and CDR2 SNEGSKA (reference sequence). V gave up 0 bases and J gave up 4 bases, with 19 bases separating them. CDR3 in DNA: TGCAGTGCTAGAGATTCTTGGGACGGGCAGCGGTACGAGCAGTACTTC. This encodes CSARDSWDGQRYEQYF.

At least ten counts were recorded for this clonotype. This chain links TRBV15 with TRBJ1-2; TRBD1 agrees at 8 bases. The V and J ends lost 5 bases and 4 bases, in that order; junction bases with no gene match: 6. The CDR3 has 14 residues. Germline V gene lookup returns CDR1 LNHNV and CDR2 YYDKDF (reference sequence). CDR3 amino acids: CATSSRTGGYGYTF. The CDR3 coding sequence is TGTGCCACCAGCTCCCGAACAGGGGGCTATGGCTACACCTTC.

This chain joins TRBV11-1 and TRBJ2-7; D is perhaps TRBD1 (6 bases). Looked up from germline, CDR1 is SGHAT and CDR2 is FQDESV (reference sequence). Deletions cut 5 bases from V and 0 bases from J, with 17 bases between. The CDR3 is 16 amino acids. The CDR3 nucleotides are TGTGCCAGCAGCCCCGACAGGCCCCCTGGCTCCTACGAGCAGTACTTC. Its protein product is CASSPDRPPGSYEQYF.

In this sample, this clonotype turned up a few times. The chain's CDR3 is CASSLGGYADEQYF. CDR3 coding DNA: TGTGCCAGCAGTTTAGGGGGATATGCTGACGAGCAGTACTTC. The chain uses TRBV12-3 or TRBV12-4 and TRBJ2-7; D is ambiguous. The CDR3 covers 14 residues. The V gene lost 1 base and the J gene lost 5 bases, with 12 bases spanning the gap.

V gene TRBV6-1 combines with J gene TRBJ1-2, with a tentative D call TRBD1 (6 bases). The CDR3 sequence is 13 residues long. Germline CDR1 and CDR2: MNHNS and SASEGT. The V end was cut by 7 bases, the J end by 3 bases, with 12 bases between. For the CDR3, the DNA is TGTGCCAGCATGGCAGGGGAGGACTATGGCTACACCTTC. This codes for CASMAGEDYGYTF.

This clonotype was counted ten times or more. V gene TRBV3-1 combines with J gene TRBJ2-7; D is ambiguous. V was pared by 1 base and J by 0 bases, with 7 bases between. Germline CDR1 reads LGHDT; CDR2 reads YNNKEL (reference sequence). The CDR3 sequence is 14 residues long. In DNA, the CDR3 is TGTGCCAGCAGCCAAGGAATAGGCTCCTACGAGCAGTACTTC. This codes for CASSQGIGSYEQYF.

This clonotype has ten or more counts. One end of the junction fails to match germline, which may point to a read error. This chain uses TRBV14 with TRBJ1-2, with no clear D. This CDR3 contains 14 residues. CDR1 is SGHDN and CDR2 is FVKESK in the germline V gene. DNA for the CDR3: TGTGCCAGCAGCCAAGATATAGGGTACTACGGCTACACCTTC. It yields the protein CASSQDIGYYGYTF.

At least ten counts were recorded for this clonotype. The V gene is TRBV19, the J gene TRBJ2-2; 10 nucleotides align to TRBD1. V was clipped by 5 bases and J by 6 bases; unmatched bases: 12. CDR3 length: 17 amino acids. Per the germline V gene, CDR1 is LNHDA and CDR2 is SQIVND (reference sequence). Here the CDR3 DNA reads TGTGCCAGTAGTGCGAGGACAGGGGGGATAGGGGCCGGGGAGCTGTTTTTT. Protein sequence: CASSARTGGIGAGELFF.

This clonotype was recorded at least ten times. J is TRBJ2-7 and V is TRBV28; possibly TRBD1 for D (6 bases). Germline V gives CDR1 MDHEN, CDR2 SYDVKM. V lost 8 bases and J 1 base, leaving 18 bases between the germline ends. CDR3 length: 15 amino acids. CDR3 region: CASVRRARGSYEQYF. The DNA for the CDR3 is TGTGCCAGCGTCCGACGGGCCAGGGGTTCCTACGAGCAGTACTTC.

The table lists this clonotype with a few counts. The rearrangement joins TRBV30 to TRBJ2-7, with 7 bases identical to TRBD1. Unmatched junction bases numbered 4, after V lost 0 bases and J lost 5 bases. Germline-derived CDR1 and CDR2 are GTSNPN and SVGIG (reference sequence). This CDR3 region has 13 residues. The chain's CDR3 is CAWSVQGGDEQYF. DNA for the CDR3: TGTGCCTGGAGTGTTCAAGGGGGCGACGAGCAGTACTTC.

The J gene is TRBJ2-1, the V gene TRBV4-2; 8 nucleotides line up with TRBD2. CDR1 and CDR2 (germline): LGHNA, YNFKEQ. The ends lost 0 bases at V and 9 bases at J; junction bases unmatched: 13. CDR3 length equals 17 residues. CDR3 amino acids: CASSQDWGLDYNSEQFF. The CDR3 bases are TGTGCCAGCAGCCAAGACTGGGGACTAGACTACAATAGTGAGCAGTTCTTC.

This clonotype was counted many times. This chain joins TRBV4-1 and TRBJ1-2; D may be TRBD1 (5 bases). The germline CDR1 and CDR2 sequences are MGHRA and YSYEKL. Trimming pared 1 base from V and 2 bases from J, leaving 17 bases between. This CDR3 has 17 amino acids. The CDR3 here is CASSQVIRQGRNYGYTF. For the CDR3, the DNA is TGCGCCAGCAGCCAAGTGATTAGGCAGGGAAGAAACTATGGCTACACCTTC.

This clonotype was observed many times. The chain joins TRBV7-2 to TRBJ1-2, with 7 bases lining up with TRBD1. The CDR3 covers 13 residues. Trimming cost V 5 bases and J 6 bases; bases outside gene matches: 6. Germline CDR1 is SGHTA and CDR2 is FQGNSA. CDR3 residues: CASSLRQGDGYTF. CDR3 nucleotides: TGTGCCAGCAGCCTACGACAGGGTGATGGCTACACCTTC.

This clonotype was detected many times. This chain links TRBV9 with TRBJ1-2; D is unclear. The CDR3 is 13 amino acids. V was shortened by 3 bases and J by 1 base, with 7 bases between the two germline ends. CDR1 and CDR2 from the germline V gene are SGDLS and YYNGEE. CDR3 DNA: TGTGCCAGCAGCGCGGACCTTAACTATGGCTACACCTTC. Its protein is CASSADLNYGYTF.

This clonotype was observed at least ten times. This chain links TRBV2 with TRBJ2-5, with D tentatively TRBD2 (6 bases). The V end was cut by 2 bases, the J end by 4 bases, with 8 bases between. Per germline, CDR1 SNHLY and CDR2 FYNNEI. This CDR3 spans 13 amino acids. The CDR3 DNA is TGTGCCAGCAGTGAATTGGAGGGAGAGACCCAGTACTTC. As protein: CASSELEGETQYF.